The 21 T cell receptor beta chains given below trace back to one sample, sequenced in a study of CD8 T cells in Susac syndrome. RNA in amounts of roughly 0.45 to 1 ug was reverse transcribed with random hexamers. TCRdb analysed the immunoSEQ multiplex PCR reads with MiXCR anew, one entry per CDR3 protein. This sample has a few hundred thousand distinct CDR3 sequences; around 95% occur once, and the top ten carry around 0.082%. The sample taken for sequencing was CD4+ T cells from PBMCs. The receptor set was obtained from a human donor with multiple sclerosis.

This chain joins TRBV20-1 and TRBJ1-1; TRBD1 agrees at 9 bases. Germline values: CDR1 DFQATT, CDR2 SNEGSKA (reference sequence). The junction had 7 bases not matched to a gene; V was cut back by 2 bases and J by 3 bases. The CDR3 length is 15 residues. The DNA for the CDR3 is TGCAGTGCTAGACGCCTTGACAGGGGGTACACTGAAGCTTTCTTT. Residues: CSARRLDRGYTEAFF.

This sequence joins TRBV11-2 and TRBJ2-3, with 7 nucleotides matching TRBD2. The V and J ends lost 0 bases and 14 bases, in that order; junction bases with no gene match: 5. Germline CDR1 and CDR2: SGHAT and FQNNGV. The CDR3 loop spans 12 amino acids. In DNA, the CDR3 is TGTGCCAGCAGCTTAGATACGCTAGCGGCGTATTTT. Amino acid sequence: CASSLDTLAAYF.

The V and J genes are TRBV20-1 and TRBJ1-1; TRBD1 might be the D (5 bases). Germline lookup yields CDR1 DFQATT and CDR2 SNEGSKA (reference sequence). The CDR3 sequence is 15 residues long. This chain's CDR3 is CSPSPGGALNTEAFF. Written as DNA, the CDR3 is TGCAGCCCAAGTCCAGGAGGGGCCTTGAACACTGAAGCTTTCTTT.

The chain carries TRBV11-2 and TRBJ2-1, with D perhaps TRBD1 or TRBD2 (6 bases each). The germline CDR1 and CDR2 sequences are SGHAT and FQNNGV. Between the trimmed V and J ends, which lost 4 bases and 1 base, there was a span of 14 bases. This CDR3 region has 16 residues. CDR3 in DNA: TGTGCCAGCAGCTCCACGACAGGAGGGTCCTACAATGAGCAGTTCTTC. It yields the protein CASSSTTGGSYNEQFF.

The chain recombines TRBV12-3 or TRBV12-4 with TRBJ1-1; D not resolved. V lost 3 bases, J lost 8 bases, and 7 bases lay in between. CDR3 length: 11 amino acids. The CDR3: CASSFSEEAFF. The DNA of the CDR3 is TGTGCCAGCAGTTTTTCCGAGGAAGCTTTCTTT.

This chain uses TRBV29-1 with TRBJ1-1, with D maybe TRBD1 (5 bases). Deletions cut 7 bases from V and 3 bases from J, with 9 bases between. The germline CDR1 and CDR2 sequences are SQVTM and ANQGSEA. CDR3 length equals 11 residues. CDR3 region: CSGRDDTEAFF. The CDR3 coding sequence is TGCAGCGGCAGGGATGACACTGAAGCTTTCTTT.

Here the CDR3 DNA reads TGTGCCAGCAGCCAAGGACCGGGACAGGGGACATACGAGCAGTACTTC. It yields the protein CASSQGPGQGTYEQYF. This chain joins TRBV3-1 and TRBJ2-7; 10 bases match TRBD1. Germline trimming cut 1 base from V and 4 bases from J; bases unmatched to any gene: 7. CDR1 and CDR2 from the germline V gene are LGHDT and YNNKEL (reference sequence). The CDR3 is 16 amino acids.

In its sample, this clonotype was seen once. The J gene is TRBJ2-7, the V gene TRBV4-2; 8 bases are a match to TRBD2. Per germline, CDR1 LGHNA and CDR2 YNFKEQ. V was clipped by 1 base and J by 0 bases; unmatched bases: 8. The CDR3 runs to 17 residues. This chain's CDR3 is CASSQVSGGELSYEQYF. The DNA of the CDR3 is TGTGCCAGCAGCCAAGTGTCGGGGGGGGAACTCTCCTACGAGCAGTACTTC.

This chain joins TRBV5-1 and TRBJ2-1; 7 bases align to TRBD1. The CDR3 contains 15 residues. With 5 bases clipped from V and 2 bases from J, the junction kept 7 bases outside the gene matches. Germline CDR1 and CDR2: SGHRS and YFSETQ. The CDR3 region is CASRPGTDAYNEQFF. CDR3 coding DNA: TGCGCCAGCAGACCCGGGACAGACGCCTACAATGAGCAGTTCTTC.

This chain links TRBV30 with TRBJ1-2; no definite D call. The CDR3 sequence is 12 residues long. In germline, CDR1 is GTSNPN, CDR2 SVGIG (reference sequence). Trimming removed 3 bases at V and 2 bases at J, with 7 bases between. The chain's CDR3 is CAWRTSNYGYTF. DNA of the CDR3: TGTGCCTGGAGAACCAGCAACTATGGCTACACCTTC. Full variable domain (rest looked up from reference TRBV30 and TRBJ1-2): SQTIHQWPATLVQPVGSPLSLECTVEGTSNPNLYWYRQAAGRGLQLLFYSVGIGQISSEVPQNLSASRPQDRQFILSSKKLLLSDSGFYLCAWRTSNYGYTFGSGTRLTVV.

This chain links TRBV20-1 with TRBJ2-2; D ambiguous. The germline V gene encodes CDR1 DFQATT and CDR2 SNEGSKA (reference sequence). The CDR3 loop spans 12 amino acids. With 6 bases removed from V and 3 bases from J, the gap between germline ends came to 8 bases. CDR3 DNA: TGCAGTGCGGGGTGGCACACCGGGGAGCTGTTTTTT. It is translated as CSAGWHTGELFF.

J is TRBJ1-1 and V is TRBV29-1; possible D gene TRBD1, 5 bases. Trimming cost V 8 bases and J 0 bases, with 10 bases left between them. This CDR3 has 12 amino acids. Germline loops: CDR1 SQVTM, CDR2 ANQGSEA. In nucleotides, the CDR3 is TGCAGCTCTAAGACAGTGAACACTGAAGCTTTCTTT. Its protein product is CSSKTVNTEAFF.

This CDR3 reads CATAKDSYEQYF. The CDR3 DNA sequence: TGTGCCACCGCAAAGGACAGCTACGAGCAGTACTTC. The chain joins TRBV2 to TRBJ2-7; D may be TRBD1 (6 bases). From germline, CDR1 is SNHLY and CDR2 FYNNEI. CDR3 length: 12 residues. The V gene lost 10 bases and the J gene lost 3 bases, with 13 bases spanning the gap.

The rearrangement joins TRBV20-1 to TRBJ1-2; a weak D match, TRBD1 (6 bases). Germline V gene sequence: CDR1 DFQATT, CDR2 SNEGSKA (reference sequence). The CDR3 is 11 amino acids. V was shortened by 2 bases and J by 6 bases, with 7 bases between the two germline ends. The DNA for the CDR3 is TGCAGTGCTAGACAGGGGAATGGCTACACCTTC. Translation: CSARQGNGYTF.

This chain links TRBV12-3 or TRBV12-4 with TRBJ1-2; D uncertain. The CDR3 extends over 14 amino acids. V was trimmed by 7 bases and J by 4 bases, leaving 16 bases between them. CDR3 nucleotide sequence: TGTGCCAGCACTCTTAGGTCCCAGGTCTATGGCTACACCTTC. Its translation is CASTLRSQVYGYTF.

In DNA, the CDR3 is TGTGCCAGCAGCCAACAGGGGAATAGCAATCAGCCCCAGCATTTT. This encodes CASSQQGNSNQPQHF. This rearrangement joins TRBV7-9 to TRBJ1-5, with TRBD1 matching 7 bases. The CDR3 sequence is 15 residues long. Looked up from germline, CDR1 is SEHNR and CDR2 is FQNEAQ (reference sequence). After removal of 5 bases from V and 0 bases from J, the junction contained 4 bases not matched to a gene. The full variable domain, completed using reference TRBV7-9 and TRBJ1-5, is DTGVSQNPRHKITKRGQNVTFRCDPISEHNRLYWYRQTLGQGPEFLTYFQNEAQLEKSRLLSDRFSAERPKGSFSTLEIQRTEQGDSAMYLCASSQQGNSNQPQHFGDGTRLSIL.

The V gene is TRBV3-1, the J gene TRBJ1-5; perhaps TRBD1 as D (6 bases). The CDR3 consists of 15 residues. Trimming took 3 bases from V and 2 from J, leaving 11 bases between them. Germline loops: CDR1 LGHDT, CDR2 YNNKEL (reference sequence). CDR3 amino acids: CASSHAGQGNQPQHF. The CDR3 DNA reads TGTGCCAGCAGCCACGCGGGACAAGGCAATCAGCCCCAGCATTTT. The full variable domain, with the rest looked up from reference TRBV3-1 and TRBJ1-5, is DTAVSQTPKYLVTQMGNDKSIKCEQNLGHDTMYWYKQDSKKFLKIMFSYNNKELIINETVPNRFSPKSPDKAHLNLHINSLELGDSAVYFCASSHAGQGNQPQHFGDGTRLSIL.

CDR3 sequence (DNA): TGTGCCAGCGGGGGGGCTGGGACCCAGTACTTC. It encodes CASGGAGTQYF. This chain connects TRBV6-5 to TRBJ2-5, with a weak D call TRBD2 (7 bases). Germline CDR1 MNHEY, CDR2 SVGAGI. This CDR3 has 11 amino acids. Trimming left V 8 bases short and J 7 bases short, with 11 bases between.

This chain uses TRBV12-3 or TRBV12-4 with TRBJ1-6, with TRBD1 as a possible D gene (5 bases). The CDR3 runs 12 residues. Trimming took off 6 bases at V and 14 bases at J, with 14 bases between the two ends. In DNA, the CDR3 is TGTGCCAGCAGCTGGGGGGAGATGACCCTCCACTTT. Encoded protein: CASSWGEMTLHF.

V and J are TRBV27 and TRBJ2-5; 9 nucleotides match TRBD1. Losses at the gene ends were 8 bases for V and 5 bases for J; bases not matched to a gene: 6. This CDR3 is built from 13 residues. Germline V gene data show CDR1 as MNHEY and CDR2 as SMNVEV (reference sequence). The CDR3 here is CASHGQGRETQYF. DNA for the CDR3: TGTGCCAGCCATGGACAGGGGCGGGAGACCCAGTACTTC.

This chain connects TRBV14 to TRBJ2-6; D is perhaps TRBD1 or TRBD2 (5 bases each). CDR1 SGHDN and CDR2 FVKESK come from the germline V gene. The CDR3 extends over 20 amino acids. V lost 3 bases to trimming and J lost 0 bases, with 21 bases between them. CDR3 sequence (DNA): TGTGCCAGCAGCCATTACCCGGGACGGTATCGCAACTCTGGGGCCAACGTCCTGACTTTC. Its protein product is CASSHYPGRYRNSGANVLTF.